This is a list of T cell receptor beta chains from one sample in a study of beta chain features in type 1 diabetes. Here immunoSEQ multiplex PCR was the method, and the copy in TCRdb shows in-frame clones only, minus some. The table lists roughly 310,000 clones, approximately 10% of them singletons, with around 0.015% in the top ten. The material sequenced was naive CD4+ T cells from blood. Receptor source: a woman aged 30 to 39 in good health. Each CDR3 is given with its conserved first and last residue. The order of the fields is D gene, V gene, clone size, J gene, CDR3 protein, CDR3 DNA. D genes are given only for firm matches. Expanded clones are given a class, and other clones once, few, many or no size at all.

TRBD1,TRBV30,-,TRBJ1-1,CAWKRGPTEAFF,TGTGCCTGGAAGAGGGGGCCCACTGAAGCTTTCTTT
TRBD1,TRBV28,-,TRBJ1-2,CASRQPDRGSYGYTF,TGTGCCAGCAGGCAACCGGACAGGGGTTCCTATGGCTACACCTTC
-,TRBV7-9,few,TRBJ2-5,CASSYQGSQVSQYF,TGTGCCAGCAGCTATCAGGGGTCGCAGGTTTCCCAGTACTTC
-,TRBV7-9,-,TRBJ2-5,CASSVTEETQYF,TGTGCCAGCAGCGTGACAGAAGAGACCCAGTACTTC
-,TRBV18,few,TRBJ2-7,CASSPPGDFEQYF,TGTGCCAGCTCACCACCGGGGGACTTCGAGCAGTACTTC
-,TRBV27,few,TRBJ1-1,CASSLGYDRYSNTEAFF,TGTGCCAGCAGTTTAGGCTACGACAGGTATTCAAACACTGAAGCTTTCTTT
TRBD2,TRBV10-3,few,TRBJ2-7,CAIKGSGTSGIQSSYEQYF,TGTGCCATCAAGGGCTCGGGGACTAGCGGGATCCAGAGCTCCTACGAGCAGTACTTC
-,TRBV11-2,few,TRBJ2-1,CASSAQTRLGQFF,TGTGCCAGCAGCGCCCAGACTAGATTGGGGCAGTTCTTC
-,TRBV5-4,few,TRBJ2-3,CASSLGGETSTDTQYF,TGTGCCAGCAGCTTGGGGGGAGAAACTAGCACAGATACGCAGTATTTT
TRBD1,TRBV18,few,TRBJ1-3,CASSLDRGNTIYF,TGTGCCAGCTCCCTGGACAGGGGAAACACCATATATTTT
TRBD1,TRBV15,few,TRBJ2-3,CATSRRTGADTDTQYF,TGTGCCACCAGCAGAAGGACAGGGGCCGATACAGATACGCAGTATTTT
TRBD2,TRBV29-1,-,TRBJ2-7,CSACQGLAGEGYEQYF,TGCAGCGCCTGCCAGGGACTAGCGGGAGAAGGGTACGAGCAGTACTTC
TRBD2,TRBV10-3,-,TRBJ2-1,CAIRDLSGRSSYNEQFF,TGTGCCATCAGGGACCTTAGCGGGAGGAGCTCCTACAATGAGCAGTTCTTC